This T cell receptor (beta chain) was identified in a study of STAT5B mutations in CD4+ large granular lymphocyte leukemia. The CDR3 spans 16 residues. Unmatched junction bases numbered 11, after V lost 3 bases and J lost 5 bases. The germline CDR1 and CDR2 sequences are SGDLS and YYNGEE. The repertoire was sequenced with immunoSEQ multiplex PCR; TCRdb's copy has only in-frame clones and lacks some. The sample consists of approximately 35,000 clones, more than 60% of them appearing once. Whole-study results and caveats: Patient CD4-sorted repertoires looked more clonal than healthy CD4+ repertoires, even without putative leukemic clones.

As for this clone: Its antigen is still unknown.

The source material was CD4+ T cells from blood buffy coats. V usage is TRBV9 and J usage is TRBJ1-2; 9 nucleotides agree with TRBD1. This TCR was sampled from a human donor in good health. CDR3 sequence: CASSEPITGGRYGYTF. The CDR3 nucleotides are TGTGCCAGCAGCGAGCCCATTACAGGGGGCCGGTATGGCTACACCTTC.